This T cell receptor (beta chain) was captured in a study of T cell changes during pregnancy in multiple sclerosis (dated by TCRdb to between 2018 and 2020). Regarding the complete study: The study examined how the T cell repertoire changed over the course of pregnancy in women with multiple sclerosis.

Library preparation used the immunoSEQ multiplex PCR assay. As stored in TCRdb, this immuneACCESS dataset retains in-frame rearrangements with V and J assigned. A fraction of the clones does not appear; measured against another copy, unresolved V genes explain less than half of the discrepancy, and the remainder lacks a known reason. The table for this sample lists 15,000 or so clones; roughly 86% of them were counted only once. 8% to 10% of the sample comes from the top ten. In regard to this clone: Its target antigen remains unknown. No base quality information exists; no much larger clone differs at one position.

The receptor comes from a female donor in good health, enrolled as a control in a pregnancy study. The starting material was CD8+ T cells from peripheral blood mononuclear cells, obtained in the second trimester of pregnancy.

The CDR3 has the sequence CASSQDLAGVNSPLHF. The DNA is TGTGCCAGCAGCCAAGATTTGGCAGGGGTAAATTCACCCCTCCACTTT. The sequence is built from TRBV4-2 and TRBJ1-6; possibly the D gene is TRBD1, per 6 matching bases. Trimming costs V 0 bases and J 7 bases, and their ends lie 13 bases apart. There are 16 amino acids in the CDR3, from cysteine to phenylalanine inclusive. This entry keeps only the CDR3 DNA: 48 bases, framed from base 1. CDR1 and CDR2, per the germline V gene, are LGHNA and YNFKEQ.